The 20 T cell receptor beta chains listed next were all sequenced from one sample in a study of graft-versus-host responses after intestinal transplantation. Using immunoSEQ multiplex PCR, the repertoire was profiled, and TCRdb retains in-frame clones only, with some absent. The sample lists some 62,000 clones, 90% to 95% seen once, with 1.5% to 2% in the top ten. No cognate antigen is known for these TCRs. The sample here was unstimulated CD8+ T cells sorted from spleen or lymph node cells, taken before transplant. All receptors come from a human donor who was the organ donor for an intestinal transplant.

The chain recombines TRBV6-6 with TRBJ2-2; 10 bases map to TRBD1. Germline trimming cut 10 bases from V and 5 bases from J; bases unmatched to any gene: 10. Germline assignment: CDR1 MNHNY and CDR2 SVGAGI (reference sequence). The CDR3 runs 15 residues. In DNA, the CDR3 is TGTGCCATCACCTGGGGGACAGGGGAAACCGGGGAGCTGTTTTTT. It codes for CAITWGTGETGELFF.

This chain joins TRBV9 and TRBJ1-2; D perhaps matches TRBD1 (5 bases). The CDR3 covers 13 residues. Germline V lookup: CDR1 SGDLS, CDR2 YYNGEE. The germline V and J ends were trimmed by 3 bases and 3 bases, with 9 bases remaining between them. CDR3 DNA sequence: TGTGCCAGCAGCGCCGGACAAGACTATGGCTACACCTTC. As protein: CASSAGQDYGYTF. Full variable domain (rest looked up from reference TRBV9 and TRBJ1-2): DSGVTQTPKHLITATGQRVTLRCSPRSGDLSVYWYQQSLDQGLQFLIQYYNGEERAKGNILERFSAQQFPDLHSELNLSSLELGDSALYFCASSAGQDYGYTFGSGTRLTVV.

The chain couples TRBV9 to TRBJ2-1, with TRBD2 identical over 16 bases. The trim removed 2 bases at V and 7 bases at J, leaving 0 bases unmatched. CDR1 is SGDLS, CDR2 YYNGEE, per germline. The length of the CDR3 is 15 residues. CDR3 sequence reads: CASSVGLAGGNEQFF. CDR3 DNA sequence: TGTGCCAGCAGCGTGGGACTAGCGGGAGGGAATGAGCAGTTCTTC.

This clone showed up just once. The DNA of the CDR3 is TGTGCCAGTAGTTTTGGGGCCTCGAATGAGCAGTTCTTC. Protein: CASSFGASNEQFF. The rearrangement uses TRBV19 and TRBJ2-1; D is perhaps TRBD1 (5 bases). V was cut by 5 bases and J by 7 bases, with 12 bases left in between. The CDR3 totals 13 residues. Germline CDR1 reads LNHDA; CDR2 reads SQIVND (reference sequence).

The genes are TRBV28 and TRBJ1-1; 10 bases fit TRBD1. CDR1 MDHEN and CDR2 SYDVKM come from the germline V gene. CDR3 length equals 14 residues. Germline trimming cut 8 bases from V and 0 bases from J; bases unmatched to any gene: 3. CDR3 coding DNA: TGTGCCAGCGACAGGGGGCGGATGAACACTGAAGCTTTCTTT. As protein: CASDRGRMNTEAFF.

Turning to this clone: Mismatch with germline at one junction end may stem from a read error. Other DNA sequences of this sample code for an identical CDR3. The chain is built from TRBV4-1 and TRBJ2-7, with D maybe TRBD1 (6 bases). Germline V gene data show CDR1 as MGHRA and CDR2 as YSYEKL. The CDR3 covers 17 residues. The CDR3 here is CASSQVWDWGHSYEQYF. The CDR3 DNA sequence: TGCGCCAGCAGCCAAGTGTGGGATTGGGGACATTCTTACGAGCAATACTTC.

The chain employs TRBV29-1 and TRBJ2-7, with a tentative D call TRBD1 (5 bases). The CDR3 sequence is 15 residues long. Between the trimmed V and J ends, which lost 1 base and 0 bases, there was a span of 13 bases. Germline lookup yields CDR1 SQVTM and CDR2 ANQGSEA. The CDR3 spells CSVEGSQESSYEQYF. The CDR3 region has the DNA TGCAGCGTTGAAGGGTCACAGGAGAGCTCCTACGAGCAGTACTTC.

This clone has only one observation. V usage is TRBV19 and J usage is TRBJ1-2, with 7 nucleotides matching TRBD1. The CDR3 covers 16 residues. Trimming removed 5 bases from V and 13 bases from J; junction bases left unmatched: 22. Germline loops: CDR1 LNHDA, CDR2 SQIVND (reference sequence). For the CDR3, the DNA is TGTGCCAGTAGTGCCCCAAACCCGGGACAGTCGCAAGGGTCCACCTTC. It codes for CASSAPNPGQSQGSTF. Together with reference TRBV19 and TRBJ1-2, the CDR3 gives the full variable domain: DGGITQSPKYLFRKEGQNVTLSCEQNLNHDAMYWYRQDPGQGLRLIYYSQIVNDFQKGDIAEGYSVSREKKESFPLTVTSAQKNPTAFYLCASSAPNPGQSQGSTFGSGTRLTVV.

The chain has TRBV19 and TRBJ1-5, with D uncertain. CDR3 length equals 16 residues. Trimming pared 3 bases from V and 3 bases from J, leaving 15 bases between. Germline V CDR1 and CDR2: LNHDA, SQIVND (reference sequence). This CDR3 is CASSIRAGGTNQPQHF. CDR3 nucleotides: TGTGCCAGTAGTATTAGGGCAGGAGGTACCAATCAGCCCCAGCATTTT.

J is TRBJ2-1 and V is TRBV6-5; TRBD2 matches 10 bases. Per the germline V gene, CDR1 is MNHEY and CDR2 is SVGAGI. J lost 6 bases, V lost 8 bases, and 4 bases had no gene match. The CDR3 is 13 residues long. Here the CDR3 reads CASEKREGNEQFF. Here the CDR3 DNA reads TGTGCCAGCGAAAAGCGGGAGGGCAATGAGCAGTTCTTC.

The chain's CDR3 is CASSISGVGKLNTEAFF. The CDR3 DNA is TGTGCCAGTAGTATATCGGGGGTGGGGAAATTGAACACTGAAGCTTTCTTT. The V gene is TRBV19, the J gene TRBJ1-1; D is perhaps TRBD1 (5 bases). The germline gives CDR1 LNHDA, CDR2 SQIVND (reference sequence). V dropped 2 bases and J dropped 0 bases, with 16 bases sitting between them. CDR3 size: 17 residues.

In this sample, this clone turned up a few times. This chain uses TRBV6-6 with TRBJ2-1; 13 bases align to TRBD2. The CDR3 is 15 residues long. Germline CDR1 is MNHNY and CDR2 is SVGAGI (reference sequence). Unmatched junction bases numbered 2, after V lost 1 base and J lost 8 bases. CDR3 nucleotides: TGTGCCAGCAGTTACTGGACTAGCGGGAGTTATGAGCAGTTCTTC. It codes for CASSYWTSGSYEQFF.

The V call is TRBV9, the J call TRBJ2-3, with 8 positions matching TRBD2. Germline values: CDR1 SGDLS, CDR2 YYNGEE. V was pared by 4 bases and J by 1 base, with 5 bases of the junction left unmatched. This CDR3 region has 15 residues. CDR3 bases: TGTGCCAGCAGCCCCCTGACTAGCGGCACAGATACGCAGTATTTT. Encoded protein: CASSPLTSGTDTQYF.

CDR3 DNA: TGTGCCAGCAGAGGACAGGCAGCCAACTCCTACGAGCAGTACTTC. It translates to CASRGQAANSYEQYF. This chain links TRBV5-5 with TRBJ2-7, with 7 nucleotides matching TRBD1. V lost 5 bases to trimming and J lost 0 bases; unmatched junction nucleotides: 8. The germline V gene encodes CDR1 SGHKS and CDR2 YYEKEE (reference sequence). This CDR3 has 15 residues. The full variable domain, with the rest looked up from reference TRBV5-5 and TRBJ2-7, is DAGVTQSPTHLIKTRGQQVTLRCSPISGHKSVSWYQQVLGQGPQFIFQYYEKEERGRGNFPDRFSARQFPNYSSELNVNALLLGDSALYLCASRGQAANSYEQYFGPGTRLTVT.

This chain links TRBV6-1 with TRBJ2-1, with 14 bases identical to TRBD2. Germline CDR1 is MNHNS and CDR2 is SASEGT. V lost 3 bases to trimming and J lost 8 bases; unmatched junction nucleotides: 6. This CDR3 spans 16 amino acids. The CDR3 DNA reads TGTGCCAGCAGTGATAGGGGGACTAGCGGGAGTTATGAGCAGTTCTTC. Translating it yields CASSDRGTSGSYEQFF.

This sequence joins TRBV7-9 and TRBJ2-7, with TRBD1 matching 7 bases. After removal of 5 bases from V and 3 bases from J, the junction contained 13 bases not matched to a gene. The germline V gene has CDR1 SEHNR and CDR2 FQNEAQ (reference sequence). The CDR3 contains 16 residues. The chain's CDR3 is CASSPKPRDRGYEQYF. The CDR3, as DNA: TGTGCCAGCAGCCCTAAACCCCGGGACAGAGGCTACGAGCAGTACTTC.

V usage is TRBV6-4 and J usage is TRBJ2-3, with 10 bases matching TRBD2. V lost 5 bases and J lost 4; bases outside the gene matches: 6. Germline values: CDR1 MRHNA, CDR2 SNTAGT. CDR3 length: 15 residues. The CDR3 DNA reads as TGTGCCAGCAGTCGGCTAGCGGGAGAATCAGATACGCAGTATTTT. Residues: CASSRLAGESDTQYF.

This rearrangement joins TRBV12-5 to TRBJ2-5; TRBD1 matches at 7 bases. The CDR3 consists of 18 residues. With V trimmed by 2 bases and J by 5 bases, 17 bases remained unmatched. The germline V gene has CDR1 LGHNT and CDR2 FRNRAP. The CDR3: CASGLTGDPPGYGETQYF. The CDR3 DNA sequence: TGTGCTAGTGGTTTGACAGGGGATCCCCCGGGATATGGGGAGACCCAGTACTTC.

A note on this clone: The germline gene is not matched at one end of the junction; a read error may be the cause. The chain links TRBV4-1 to TRBJ2-3, with 7 bases aligning to TRBD2. CDR1 is MGHRA and CDR2 is YSYEKL in the germline V gene. The CDR3 contains 15 residues. The CDR3 protein is CVSSPRGGEVDTQYF. CDR3 nucleotides: TGCGTCAGCAGCCCTAGGGGAGGGGAAGTAGATACGCAGTATTTT.

This clone was recorded once. This sequence joins TRBV6-1 and TRBJ2-1; possible D gene TRBD2, 5 bases. There are 12 residues in the CDR3. The V gene's germline CDR1 is MNHNS and CDR2 SASEGT. V lost 7 bases and J 8 bases, leaving 12 bases between the germline ends. This CDR3 reads CASNQAEDEQFF. As DNA, the CDR3 is TGTGCCAGCAATCAAGCGGAGGATGAGCAGTTCTTC.